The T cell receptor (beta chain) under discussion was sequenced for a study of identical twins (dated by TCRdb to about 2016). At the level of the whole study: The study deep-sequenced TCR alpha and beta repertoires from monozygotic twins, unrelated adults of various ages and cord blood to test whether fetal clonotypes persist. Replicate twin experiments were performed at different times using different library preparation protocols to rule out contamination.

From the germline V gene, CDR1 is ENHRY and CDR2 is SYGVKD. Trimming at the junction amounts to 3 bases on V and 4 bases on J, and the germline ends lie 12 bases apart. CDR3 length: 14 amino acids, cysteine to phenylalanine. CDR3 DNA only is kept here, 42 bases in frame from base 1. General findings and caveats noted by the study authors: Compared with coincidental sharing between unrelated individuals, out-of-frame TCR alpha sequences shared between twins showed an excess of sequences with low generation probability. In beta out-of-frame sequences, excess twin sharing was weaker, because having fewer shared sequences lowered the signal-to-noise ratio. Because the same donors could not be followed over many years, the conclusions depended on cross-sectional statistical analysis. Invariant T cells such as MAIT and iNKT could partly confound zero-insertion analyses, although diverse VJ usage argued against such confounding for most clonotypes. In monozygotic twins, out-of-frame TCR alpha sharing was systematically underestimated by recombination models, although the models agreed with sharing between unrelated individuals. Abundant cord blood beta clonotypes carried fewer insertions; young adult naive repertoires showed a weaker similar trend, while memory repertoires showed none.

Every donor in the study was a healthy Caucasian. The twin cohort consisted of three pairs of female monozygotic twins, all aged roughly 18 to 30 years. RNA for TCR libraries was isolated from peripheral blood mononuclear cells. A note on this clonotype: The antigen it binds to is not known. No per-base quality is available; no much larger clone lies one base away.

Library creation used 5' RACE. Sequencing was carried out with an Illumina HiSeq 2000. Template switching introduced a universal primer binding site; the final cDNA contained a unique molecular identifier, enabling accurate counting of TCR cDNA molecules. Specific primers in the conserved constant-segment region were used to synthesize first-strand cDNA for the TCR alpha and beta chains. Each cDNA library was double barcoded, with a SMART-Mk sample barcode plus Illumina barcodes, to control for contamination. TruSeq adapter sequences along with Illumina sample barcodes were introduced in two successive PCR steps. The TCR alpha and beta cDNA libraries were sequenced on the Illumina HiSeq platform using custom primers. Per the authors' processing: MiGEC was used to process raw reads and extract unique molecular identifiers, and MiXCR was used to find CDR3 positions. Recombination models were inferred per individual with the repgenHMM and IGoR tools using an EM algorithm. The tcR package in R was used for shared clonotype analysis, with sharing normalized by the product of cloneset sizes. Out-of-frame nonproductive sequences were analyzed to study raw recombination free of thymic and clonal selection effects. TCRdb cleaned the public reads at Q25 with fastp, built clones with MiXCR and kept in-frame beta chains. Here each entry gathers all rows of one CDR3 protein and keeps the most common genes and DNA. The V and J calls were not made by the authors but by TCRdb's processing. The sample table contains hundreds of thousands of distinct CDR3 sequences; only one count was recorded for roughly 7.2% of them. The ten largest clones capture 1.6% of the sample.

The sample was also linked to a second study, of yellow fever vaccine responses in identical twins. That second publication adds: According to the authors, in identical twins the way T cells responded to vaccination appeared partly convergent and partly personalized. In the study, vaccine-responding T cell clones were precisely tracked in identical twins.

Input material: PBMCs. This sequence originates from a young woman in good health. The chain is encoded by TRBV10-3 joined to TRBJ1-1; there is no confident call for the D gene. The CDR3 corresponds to CAISDAVLGTEAFF. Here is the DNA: TGTGCCATCAGTGATGCAGTTTTGGGCACTGAAGCTTTCTTT.